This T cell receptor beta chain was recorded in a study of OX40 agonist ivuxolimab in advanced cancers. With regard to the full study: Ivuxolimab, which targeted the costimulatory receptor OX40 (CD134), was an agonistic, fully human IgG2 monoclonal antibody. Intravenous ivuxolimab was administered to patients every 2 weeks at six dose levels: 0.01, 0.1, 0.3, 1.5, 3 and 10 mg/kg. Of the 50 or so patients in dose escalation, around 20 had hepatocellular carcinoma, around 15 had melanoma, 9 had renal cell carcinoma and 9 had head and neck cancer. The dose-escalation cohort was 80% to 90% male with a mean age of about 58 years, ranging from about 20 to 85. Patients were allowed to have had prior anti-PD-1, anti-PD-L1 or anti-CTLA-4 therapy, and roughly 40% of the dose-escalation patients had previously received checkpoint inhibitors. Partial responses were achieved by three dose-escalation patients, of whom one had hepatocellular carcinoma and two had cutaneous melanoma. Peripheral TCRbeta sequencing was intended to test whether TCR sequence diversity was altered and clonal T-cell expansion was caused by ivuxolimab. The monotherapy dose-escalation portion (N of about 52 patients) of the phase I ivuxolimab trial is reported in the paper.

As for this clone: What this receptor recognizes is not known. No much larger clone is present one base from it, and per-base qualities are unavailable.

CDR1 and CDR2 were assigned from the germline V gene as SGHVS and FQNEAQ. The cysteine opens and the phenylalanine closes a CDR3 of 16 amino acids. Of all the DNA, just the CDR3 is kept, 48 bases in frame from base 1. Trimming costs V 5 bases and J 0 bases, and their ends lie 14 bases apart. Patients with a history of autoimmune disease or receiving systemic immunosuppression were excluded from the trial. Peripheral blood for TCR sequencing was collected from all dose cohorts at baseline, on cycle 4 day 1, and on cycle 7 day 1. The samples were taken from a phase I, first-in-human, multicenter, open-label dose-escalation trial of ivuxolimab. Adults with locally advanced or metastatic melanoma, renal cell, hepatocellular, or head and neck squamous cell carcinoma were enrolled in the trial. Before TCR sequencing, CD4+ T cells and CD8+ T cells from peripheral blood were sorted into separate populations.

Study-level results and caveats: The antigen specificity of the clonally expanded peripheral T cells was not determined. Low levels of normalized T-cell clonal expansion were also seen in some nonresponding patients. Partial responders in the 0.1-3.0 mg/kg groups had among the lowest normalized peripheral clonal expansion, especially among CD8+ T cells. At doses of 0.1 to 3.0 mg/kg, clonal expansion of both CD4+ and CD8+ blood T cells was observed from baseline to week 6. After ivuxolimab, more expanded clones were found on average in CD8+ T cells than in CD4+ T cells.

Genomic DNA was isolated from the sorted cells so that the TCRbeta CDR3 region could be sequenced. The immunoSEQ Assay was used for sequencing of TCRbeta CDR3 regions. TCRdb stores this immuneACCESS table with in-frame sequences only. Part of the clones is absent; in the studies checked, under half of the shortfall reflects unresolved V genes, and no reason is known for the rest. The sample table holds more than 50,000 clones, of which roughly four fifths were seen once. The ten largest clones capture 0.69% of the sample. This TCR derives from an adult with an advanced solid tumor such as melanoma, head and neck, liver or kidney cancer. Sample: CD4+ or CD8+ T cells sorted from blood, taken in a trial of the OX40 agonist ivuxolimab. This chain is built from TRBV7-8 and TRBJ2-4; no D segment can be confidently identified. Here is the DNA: TGTGCCAGCAGCACCCGCCCCGTTCTAGCCAAAAACATTCAGTACTTC. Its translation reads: CASSTRPVLAKNIQYF.